These T cell receptor beta chains were read from a single sample in a study of blood T cell repertoires in COVID-19. TCRdb keeps only in-frame clones here, not all; method: immunoSEQ multiplex PCR. The table includes nearly 400,000 clones, just under 90% detected once. The sequencing sample was made of PBMCs or T cells enriched from blood (not recorded which). These receptors originate from a woman aged 25 to 45 who had recovered from COVID-19. Each CDR3 is given with its conserved first and last residue. Each record gives: clone size, V gene, J gene, CDR3 protein. Clone size appears in some rows only: once, few, many, or a class for an expanded clone.

abundance: NA
v_gene: TRBV12-5
j_gene: TRBJ2-5
CDR3aa: CASGLNTGGQETQYF

abundance: NA
v_gene: TRBV5-1
j_gene: TRBJ1-5
CDR3aa: CASSLGTGYQPQHF

abundance: once
v_gene: TRBV6-2/TRBV6-3
j_gene: TRBJ1-1
CDR3aa: CASSYNPTADRGSNTEAFF

abundance: NA
v_gene: TRBV11-3
j_gene: TRBJ2-3
CDR3aa: CASSLGQGPDTQYF

abundance: NA
v_gene: TRBV9
j_gene: TRBJ1-1
CDR3aa: CASSAHTLNTEAFF

abundance: NA
v_gene: TRBV3-1/TRBV3-2
j_gene: TRBJ2-3
CDR3aa: CASSQGLADTQYF

abundance: NA
v_gene: TRBV7-9
j_gene: TRBJ1-1
CDR3aa: CASSPWGQTSAEAFF

abundance: NA
v_gene: TRBV30
j_gene: TRBJ2-7
CDR3aa: CAWRLAGRYEQYF

abundance: NA
v_gene: TRBV7-3
j_gene: TRBJ2-5
CDR3aa: CASSLSPGGDETQYF

abundance: NA
v_gene: TRBV6-5
j_gene: TRBJ2-7
CDR3aa: CATRGDYEQYF

abundance: NA
v_gene: TRBV27
j_gene: TRBJ2-7
CDR3aa: CASSFLQGSHEQYF

abundance: once
v_gene: TRBV4-1
j_gene: TRBJ1-5
CDR3aa: CASSQDRGNQPQHF

abundance: NA
v_gene: TRBV27
j_gene: TRBJ2-2
CDR3aa: CASKLFWASGSANTGELFF

abundance: NA
v_gene: TRBV7-2
j_gene: TRBJ2-7
CDR3aa: CASSSGQASYEQYF

abundance: NA
v_gene: TRBV9
j_gene: TRBJ2-4
CDR3aa: CASSGVGGAKNIQYF

abundance: NA
v_gene: TRBV5-8
j_gene: TRBJ2-7
CDR3aa: CASSLGTGISYEQYF

abundance: NA
v_gene: TRBV28
j_gene: TRBJ2-2
CDR3aa: CASSLTTSVRGRVGELFF

abundance: NA
v_gene: TRBV30
j_gene: TRBJ1-6
CDR3aa: CAWSLGQNNSPLHF

abundance: NA
v_gene: TRBV7-2
j_gene: TRBJ1-2
CDR3aa: CASRPRDFYGYTF

abundance: NA
v_gene: TRBV27
j_gene: TRBJ2-3
CDR3aa: CASSSGPGAQYF

abundance: NA
v_gene: TRBV30
j_gene: TRBJ2-1
CDR3aa: CAWTSGRGNEQFF

abundance: NA
v_gene: TRBV5-6
j_gene: TRBJ2-7
CDR3aa: CASSAGQNYEQYF

abundance: NA
v_gene: TRBV5-1
j_gene: TRBJ2-7
CDR3aa: CASSLAVSYEQYF

abundance: NA
v_gene: TRBV30
j_gene: TRBJ2-1
CDR3aa: CAWNPGTGVWEQFF

abundance: NA
v_gene: TRBV7-7
j_gene: TRBJ2-7
CDR3aa: CASSPGELSSYEQYF

abundance: NA
v_gene: TRBV11-2
j_gene: TRBJ1-3
CDR3aa: CASSPVGTANSGNTIYF

abundance: NA
v_gene: TRBV5-1
j_gene: TRBJ2-5
CDR3aa: CASSLGTSGSQETQYF

abundance: NA
v_gene: TRBV3-1/TRBV3-2
j_gene: TRBJ2-7
CDR3aa: CASSHRTGGAYEQYF

abundance: once
v_gene: TRBV29-1
j_gene: TRBJ2-2
CDR3aa: CSVLQLTGGYTGELFF

abundance: NA
v_gene: TRBV27
j_gene: TRBJ2-7
CDR3aa: CASSLGGRVHEQYF

abundance: NA
v_gene: TRBV4-2
j_gene: TRBJ1-2
CDR3aa: CASSQDPELYGYTF

abundance: NA
v_gene: TRBV10-3
j_gene: TRBJ2-7
CDR3aa: CAISPDYSYEQYF

abundance: NA
v_gene: TRBV28
j_gene: TRBJ2-7
CDR3aa: CASIGGGLHSYEQYF

abundance: NA
v_gene: TRBV11-2
j_gene: TRBJ1-1
CDR3aa: CASSPVTEAFF

abundance: NA
v_gene: TRBV29-1
j_gene: TRBJ1-2
CDR3aa: CSVVGEDGYTF